A selection of T cell receptor beta chains follows, all from one sample in a study of blood T cell repertoires in COVID-19. Only in-frame clones appear in the TCRdb table, and some are missing; sequencing was by immunoSEQ multiplex PCR. The sample holds 250,000 to 300,000 clones, 85% seen once. Sequenced material: peripheral blood. The receptor set was obtained from a man aged 50 to 59 with active or convalescent COVID-19. Both conserved end residues are part of each CDR3. Each record gives: J gene, D gene, V gene, clone size, CDR3 protein, CDR3 DNA. D genes are given only for firm matches. Rows may omit the clone size; those that give it use once, few, many or a size class.

J: TRBJ2-1
D: TRBD2
V: TRBV2
size: once
CDR3: CASREGGGLVNEQFF
DNA: TGTGCCAGCAGGGAAGGGGGGGGACTAGTAAATGAGCAGTTCTTC

J: TRBJ1-6
D: .
V: TRBV27
size: .
CDR3: CASSLSGIYSPLHF
DNA: TGTGCCAGCAGTTTATCGGGCATTTATTCACCCCTCCACTTT

J: TRBJ1-2
D: TRBD1
V: TRBV10-2
size: .
CDR3: CASSTGGLKNGYTF
DNA: TGCGCCAGCAGTACAGGGGGCTTGAAGAATGGCTACACCTTC

J: TRBJ1-2
D: .
V: TRBV6-2/TRBV6-3
size: once
CDR3: CASSPRGLSYGYTF
DNA: TGTGCCAGCAGCCCCCGGGGGTTGAGCTATGGCTACACCTTC

J: TRBJ2-2
D: TRBD2
V: TRBV27
size: .
CDR3: CASAGGSGNTGELFF
DNA: TGTGCCAGCGCCGGGGGGTCCGGGAACACCGGGGAGCTGTTTTTT

J: TRBJ2-7
D: TRBD1
V: TRBV7-9
size: .
CDR3: CASSYTGDEQYF
DNA: TGTGCCAGCAGCTATACAGGGGACGAGCAGTACTTC

J: TRBJ2-3
D: TRBD2
V: TRBV5-1
size: .
CDR3: CASSPNQSGGGTDTQYF
DNA: TGCGCCAGCAGCCCCAACCAGTCCGGGGGGGGCACAGATACGCAGTATTTT

J: TRBJ1-6
D: .
V: TRBV30
size: .
CDR3: CAGRTGVNSYNSPLHF
DNA: TGTGCCGGAAGAACGGGGGTAAATTCCTATAATTCACCCCTCCACTTT

J: TRBJ2-7
D: TRBD1
V: TRBV20-1
size: .
CDR3: CSALQGNEQYF
DNA: TGCAGTGCCTTACAGGGGAACGAGCAGTACTTC

J: TRBJ2-7
D: TRBD2
V: TRBV9
size: once
CDR3: CASSVTSGSSEQYF
DNA: TGTGCCAGCAGCGTCACTAGCGGGAGTTCCGAGCAGTACTTC

J: TRBJ2-2
D: .
V: TRBV9
size: .
CDR3: CASSEGGSGDGRELFF
DNA: TGTGCCAGCAGCGAAGGAGGGAGCGGAGATGGCAGGGAGCTGTTTTTT

J: TRBJ2-4
D: .
V: TRBV10-3
size: .
CDR3: CAISELDSVLAKNIQYF
DNA: TGTGCCATCAGCGAATTAGATAGCGTATTAGCCAAAAACATTCAGTACTTC

J: TRBJ2-3
D: TRBD2
V: TRBV18
size: .
CDR3: CASSTSAGAIDTQYF
DNA: TGTGCCAGCTCGACGTCAGCGGGAGCTATAGATACGCAGTATTTT

J: TRBJ2-4
D: .
V: TRBV28
size: once
CDR3: CASSPGRARKNIQYF
DNA: TGTGCCAGCAGCCCAGGCAGGGCCCGCAAAAACATTCAGTACTTC

J: TRBJ2-7
D: .
V: TRBV29-1
size: .
CDR3: CSVEAPSGSEQYF
DNA: TGCAGCGTTGAGGCACCCTCGGGTTCCGAGCAGTACTTC

J: TRBJ2-3
D: .
V: TRBV27
size: .
CDR3: CASSFLYRGTDTQYF
DNA: TGTGCCAGCAGTTTTCTTTACAGGGGCACAGATACGCAGTATTTT

J: TRBJ2-3
D: .
V: TRBV6-5
size: .
CDR3: CASGSTRSTDTQYF
DNA: TGTGCCAGCGGATCCACTAGAAGCACAGATACGCAGTATTTT

J: TRBJ2-3
D: .
V: TRBV7-3
size: .
CDR3: CASSHLSSERDTQYF
DNA: TGTGCCAGCAGCCATCTATCTAGCGAGCGGGATACGCAGTATTTT

J: TRBJ2-3
D: TRBD2
V: TRBV28
size: .
CDR3: CASSLGQGEGDTQYF
DNA: TGTGCCAGCAGTCTAGGACAAGGGGAGGGAGATACGCAGTATTTT

J: TRBJ2-1
D: TRBD1
V: TRBV19
size: .
CDR3: CASGRGLNEQFF
DNA: TGTGCCAGCGGCAGGGGGCTCAATGAGCAGTTCTTC

J: TRBJ1-3
D: .
V: TRBV13
size: .
CDR3: CASSSTGSGNTIYF
DNA: TGTGCCAGCAGCTCGACAGGCTCTGGAAACACCATATATTTT

J: TRBJ1-1
D: .
V: TRBV6-5
size: .
CDR3: CASTPVTEAFF
DNA: TGTGCCAGCACCCCCGTCACTGAAGCTTTCTTT

J: TRBJ2-3
D: .
V: TRBV4-1
size: .
CDR3: CASSPDPGSKLTDTQYF
DNA: TGCGCCAGCAGCCCCGACCCAGGATCCAAACTCACAGATACGCAGTATTTT

J: TRBJ2-7
D: .
V: TRBV2
size: .
CDR3: CASTGGSSYEQYF
DNA: TGTGCCAGCACAGGTGGGAGCTCCTACGAGCAGTACTTC

J: TRBJ2-7
D: TRBD1
V: TRBV7-2
size: .
CDR3: CASSPAQGAGEQYF
DNA: TGTGCCAGCAGTCCAGCGCAGGGGGCGGGGGAGCAGTACTTC

J: TRBJ1-1
D: TRBD1
V: TRBV10-3
size: .
CDR3: CAISEGLDRGSTEAFF
DNA: TGTGCCATCAGTGAGGGATTGGACAGGGGGAGCACTGAAGCTTTCTTT

J: TRBJ1-1
D: .
V: TRBV5-1
size: .
CDR3: CASSLKGGTEAFF
DNA: TGCGCCAGCAGCTTGAAGGGAGGCACTGAAGCTTTCTTT

J: TRBJ1-5
D: TRBD1
V: TRBV23-1
size: .
CDR3: CASPGTGTNQPQHF
DNA: TGCGCCAGCCCCGGGACAGGGACCAATCAGCCCCAGCATTTT

J: TRBJ1-1
D: .
V: TRBV7-7
size: .
CDR3: CASRRQANTEAFF
DNA: TGTGCCAGCCGCCGACAGGCGAACACTGAAGCTTTCTTT

J: TRBJ2-6
D: .
V: TRBV10-1
size: .
CDR3: CASSTGSGANVLTF
DNA: TGCGCCAGCAGTACAGGGAGCGGGGCCAACGTCCTGACTTTC

J: TRBJ2-7
D: .
V: TRBV24-1
size: .
CDR3: CATSDETGFVQYF
DNA: TGTGCCACCAGTGATGAGACAGGATTTGTGCAGTACTTC

J: TRBJ1-6
D: TRBD1
V: TRBV28
size: once
CDR3: CASSRDWRDSNNSPLHF
DNA: TGTGCCAGCAGTAGGGACTGGCGGGACAGTAATAATTCACCCCTCCACTTT

J: TRBJ1-3
D: .
V: TRBV5-5
size: .
CDR3: CASSLAPTGNTIYF
DNA: TGTGCCAGCAGCTTGGCCCCTACTGGAAACACCATATATTTT

J: TRBJ1-6
D: .
V: TRBV28
size: once
CDR3: CASSLRTPRGSPLHF
DNA: TGTGCCAGCAGTTTGCGGACACCCCGAGGCTCACCCCTCCACTTT

J: TRBJ1-4
D: .
V: TRBV7-9
size: .
CDR3: CASSSRQALEKLFF
DNA: TGTGCCAGCAGCTCCCGACAGGCCTTAGAAAAACTGTTTTTT

J: TRBJ2-1
D: TRBD1
V: TRBV3-1/TRBV3-2
size: few
CDR3: CASSPGRGLYNEQFF
DNA: TGTGCCAGCAGCCCCGGCAGGGGGCTCTACAATGAGCAGTTCTTC

J: TRBJ1-1
D: .
V: TRBV10-1
size: once
CDR3: CASRSNPGNTEAFF
DNA: TGCGCCAGCAGATCTAACCCGGGAAACACTGAAGCTTTCTTT

J: TRBJ2-7
D: .
V: TRBV5-5
size: .
CDR3: CASSSLASSYEQYF
DNA: TGTGCCAGCAGCTCCTTAGCGAGCTCCTACGAGCAGTACTTC

J: TRBJ1-2
D: TRBD1
V: TRBV27
size: few
CDR3: CASRPTGTDFSGNYGYTF
DNA: TGTGCCAGCAGGCCCACCGGGACAGATTTTTCCGGTAACTATGGCTACACCTTC

J: TRBJ1-1
D: TRBD1
V: TRBV24-1
size: few
CDR3: CATSEPTGGYEAFF
DNA: TGTGCCACCAGTGAACCAACAGGGGGCTACGAAGCTTTCTTT

J: TRBJ2-6
D: TRBD1
V: TRBV19
size: .
CDR3: CASLDRAGANVLTF
DNA: TGTGCCAGCCTCGACAGGGCTGGGGCCAACGTCCTGACTTTC

J: TRBJ2-7
D: TRBD1
V: TRBV5-4
size: .
CDR3: CASSLPGTGINEQYF
DNA: TGTGCCAGCAGCTTACCAGGGACAGGCATCAACGAGCAGTACTTC

J: TRBJ2-2
D: TRBD2
V: TRBV4-2
size: .
CDR3: CASSQGTSGYTGELFF
DNA: TGTGCCAGCAGCCAAGGGACTAGCGGGTACACCGGGGAGCTGTTTTTT

J: TRBJ2-1
D: .
V: TRBV7-9
size: .
CDR3: CASSFKGVAGGRYNEQFF
DNA: TGTGCCAGCAGCTTCAAGGGGGTAGCGGGCGGAAGATACAATGAGCAGTTCTTC

J: TRBJ2-7
D: TRBD1
V: TRBV30
size: once
CDR3: CAWSWDRGFNEQYF
DNA: TGTGCCTGGAGCTGGGACAGGGGATTCAACGAGCAGTACTTC

J: TRBJ2-1
D: .
V: TRBV7-2
size: .
CDR3: CASSLNPTYNEQFF
DNA: TGTGCCAGCAGCTTAAATCCCACATACAATGAGCAGTTCTTC